The 4 T cell receptor beta chains below all came from one sample that was sequenced in a study of blood T cell repertoires in COVID-19. The repertoire was sequenced with immunoSEQ multiplex PCR; TCRdb's copy has only in-frame clones and lacks some. The sample yields 250,000 to 350,000 clones, around 90% seen once. Source material: peripheral blood. These receptors were collected from a woman in her 40s who had recovered from COVID-19.

The genes are TRBV28 and TRBJ1-5; 9 bases agree with TRBD1. The ends lost 8 bases at V and 4 bases at J; junction bases unmatched: 3. CDR3 length: 13 amino acids. From germline, CDR1 is MDHEN and CDR2 SYDVKM. The CDR3: CASGTGRNQPQHF. The CDR3 DNA is TGTGCCAGCGGGACAGGGAGGAATCAGCCCCAGCATTTT.

The chain recombines TRBV12-3 or TRBV12-4 with TRBJ1-2; 7 nucleotides agree with TRBD1. Trimming took 2 bases from V and 6 from J; bases not matched to a gene: 0. CDR3 length: 12 residues. The CDR3 spells CASSLTGDGYTF. In DNA, the CDR3 is TGTGCCAGCAGTTTAACAGGGGATGGCTACACCTTC.

The chain uses TRBV7-3 and TRBJ2-1; 7 nucleotides match TRBD2. The trim removed 1 base at V and 5 bases at J, leaving 17 bases unmatched. The CDR3 is made up of 19 amino acids. CDR1 is SGHTA and CDR2 is FQGTGA in the germline V gene. CDR3 nucleotide sequence: TGTGCCAGCAGCTTAAAATCCCCAGGGCTAGCGGTCGGGAACAATGAGCAGTTCTTC. Protein: CASSLKSPGLAVGNNEQFF.

The rearrangement joins TRBV7-6 to TRBJ2-5; TRBD2 matches at 7 bases. Unmatched junction bases numbered 17, after V lost 5 bases and J lost 5 bases. Germline assignment: CDR1 SGHVS and CDR2 FNYEAQ. CDR3 length equals 17 residues. The CDR3 region is CASSRSLRERGWETQYF. DNA of the CDR3: TGTGCCAGCAGCCGAAGTCTGCGGGAGAGAGGTTGGGAGACCCAGTACTTC.